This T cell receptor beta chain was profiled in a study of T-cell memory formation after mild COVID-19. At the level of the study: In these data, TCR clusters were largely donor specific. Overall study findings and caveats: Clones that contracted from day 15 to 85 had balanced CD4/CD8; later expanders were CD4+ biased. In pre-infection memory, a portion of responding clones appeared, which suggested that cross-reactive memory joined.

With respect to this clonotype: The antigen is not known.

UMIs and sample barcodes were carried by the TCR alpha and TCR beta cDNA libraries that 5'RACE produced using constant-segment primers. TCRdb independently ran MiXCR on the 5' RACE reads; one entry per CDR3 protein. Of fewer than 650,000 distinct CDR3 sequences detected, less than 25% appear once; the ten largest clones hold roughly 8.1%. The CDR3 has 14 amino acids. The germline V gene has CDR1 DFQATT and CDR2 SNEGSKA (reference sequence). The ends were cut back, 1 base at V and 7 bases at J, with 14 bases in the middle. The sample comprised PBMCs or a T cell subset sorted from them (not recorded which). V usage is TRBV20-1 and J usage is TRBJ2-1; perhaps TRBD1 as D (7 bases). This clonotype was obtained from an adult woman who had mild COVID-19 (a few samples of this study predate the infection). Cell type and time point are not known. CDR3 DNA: TGCAGTGCTAGAGTGCAGGGGGGAGTTAATGAGCAGTTCTTC. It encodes CSARVQGGVNEQFF.